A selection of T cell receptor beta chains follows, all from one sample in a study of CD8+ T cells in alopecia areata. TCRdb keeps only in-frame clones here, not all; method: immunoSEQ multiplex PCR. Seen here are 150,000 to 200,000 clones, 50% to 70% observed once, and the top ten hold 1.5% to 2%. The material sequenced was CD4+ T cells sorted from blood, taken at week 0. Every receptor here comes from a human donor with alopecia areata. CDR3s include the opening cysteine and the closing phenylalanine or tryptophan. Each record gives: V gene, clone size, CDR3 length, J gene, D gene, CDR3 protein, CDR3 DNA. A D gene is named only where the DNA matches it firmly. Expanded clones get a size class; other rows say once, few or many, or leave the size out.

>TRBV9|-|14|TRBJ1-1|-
CASSAGLENTEAFF
TGTGCCAGCAGCGCAGGGCTAGAAAACACTGAAGCTTTCTTT
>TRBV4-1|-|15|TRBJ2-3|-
CASNRGDLSTDTQYF
TGCGCCAGCAACCGCGGAGATTTAAGCACAGATACGCAGTATTTT
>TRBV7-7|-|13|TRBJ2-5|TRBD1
CASSLGQGETQYF
TGTGCCAGCAGCTTGGGACAGGGAGAGACCCAGTACTTC
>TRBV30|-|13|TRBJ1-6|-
CAWIQGRNSPLHF
TGTGCCTGGATTCAGGGAAGGAATTCACCCCTCCACTTT
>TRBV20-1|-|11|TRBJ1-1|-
CSARDSLEAFF
TGCAGTGCTAGAGATTCCCTTGAAGCTTTCTTT
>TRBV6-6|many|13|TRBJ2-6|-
CASTATGANVLTF
TGTGCCAGCACGGCAACCGGGGCCAACGTCCTGACTTTC
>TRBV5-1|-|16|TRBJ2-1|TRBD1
CASSLSGTGVYNEQFF
TGCGCCAGCAGCTTGAGTGGGACAGGGGTCTACAATGAGCAGTTCTTC
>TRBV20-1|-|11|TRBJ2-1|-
CSATRNNEQFF
TGCAGTGCTACTAGAAACAATGAGCAGTTCTTC
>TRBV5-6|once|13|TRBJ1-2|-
CASSYRTEPGYTF
TGTGCCAGCAGCTACCGGACAGAGCCTGGCTACACCTTC
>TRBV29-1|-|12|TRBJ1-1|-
CSVGQTSPEAFF
TGCAGCGTCGGACAGACTAGTCCCGAAGCTTTCTTT
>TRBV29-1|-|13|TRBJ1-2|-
CSVGGDTNYGYTF
TGCAGCGTTGGGGGAGATACTAACTATGGCTACACCTTC
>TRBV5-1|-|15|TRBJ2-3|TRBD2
CASSSGLAGAGPPYF
TGCGCCAGCAGCTCGGGACTAGCGGGGGCCGGGCCTCCGTATTTT
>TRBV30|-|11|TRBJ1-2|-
CAWSAPKSYTF
TGTGCCTGGAGTGCCCCGAAGAGCTACACCTTC
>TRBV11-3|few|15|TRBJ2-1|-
CASSDQTGQYNEQFF
TGTGCCAGCAGCGATCAAACGGGGCAATACAATGAGCAGTTCTTC
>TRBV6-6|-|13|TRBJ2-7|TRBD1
CASTPGTVYEQYF
TGTGCCAGCACCCCCGGGACAGTCTACGAGCAGTACTTC
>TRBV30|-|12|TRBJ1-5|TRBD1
CAWDQGGQPQHF
TGTGCCTGGGACCAGGGGGGTCAGCCCCAGCATTTT
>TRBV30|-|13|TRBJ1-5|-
CAWRGGKDQPQHF
TGTGCCTGGAGAGGGGGAAAGGATCAGCCCCAGCATTTT
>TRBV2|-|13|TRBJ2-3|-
CASRPGSTDTQYF
TGTGCCAGCAGGCCAGGAAGCACAGATACGCAGTATTTT
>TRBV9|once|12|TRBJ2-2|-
CASSRNTGELFF
TGTGCCAGCAGCCGGAACACCGGGGAGCTGTTTTTT
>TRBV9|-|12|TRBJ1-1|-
CASSPLYTEAFF
TGTGCCAGCAGCCCTCTTTACACTGAAGCTTTCTTT
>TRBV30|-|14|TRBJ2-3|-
CAWSGPVSTDTQYF
TGTGCCTGGAGTGGTCCCGTCTCCACAGATACGCAGTATTTT
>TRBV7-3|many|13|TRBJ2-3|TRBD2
CASSFREGDTQYF
TGTGCCAGCAGCTTCCGGGAGGGGGATACGCAGTATTTT
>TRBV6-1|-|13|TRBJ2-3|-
CASSVPGSDTQYF
TGTGCCAGCAGTGTACCAGGGTCGGATACGCAGTATTTT